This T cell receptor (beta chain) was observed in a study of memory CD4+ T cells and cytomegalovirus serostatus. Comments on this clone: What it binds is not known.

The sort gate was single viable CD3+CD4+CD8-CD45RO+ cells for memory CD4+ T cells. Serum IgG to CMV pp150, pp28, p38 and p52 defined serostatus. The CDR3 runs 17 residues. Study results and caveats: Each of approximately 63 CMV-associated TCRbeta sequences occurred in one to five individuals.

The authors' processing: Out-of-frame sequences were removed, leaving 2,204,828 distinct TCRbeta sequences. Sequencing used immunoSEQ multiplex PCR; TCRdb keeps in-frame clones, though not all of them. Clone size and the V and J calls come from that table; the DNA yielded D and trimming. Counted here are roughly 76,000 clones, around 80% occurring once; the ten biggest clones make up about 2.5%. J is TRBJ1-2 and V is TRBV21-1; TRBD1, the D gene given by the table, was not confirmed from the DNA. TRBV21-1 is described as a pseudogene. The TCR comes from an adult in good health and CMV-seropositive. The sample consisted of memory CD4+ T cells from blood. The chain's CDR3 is CATPWLGLTGFNYGYTF. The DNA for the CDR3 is TGTGCCACCCCATGGCTTGGCCTAACAGGGTTTAACTATGGCTACACCTTC.